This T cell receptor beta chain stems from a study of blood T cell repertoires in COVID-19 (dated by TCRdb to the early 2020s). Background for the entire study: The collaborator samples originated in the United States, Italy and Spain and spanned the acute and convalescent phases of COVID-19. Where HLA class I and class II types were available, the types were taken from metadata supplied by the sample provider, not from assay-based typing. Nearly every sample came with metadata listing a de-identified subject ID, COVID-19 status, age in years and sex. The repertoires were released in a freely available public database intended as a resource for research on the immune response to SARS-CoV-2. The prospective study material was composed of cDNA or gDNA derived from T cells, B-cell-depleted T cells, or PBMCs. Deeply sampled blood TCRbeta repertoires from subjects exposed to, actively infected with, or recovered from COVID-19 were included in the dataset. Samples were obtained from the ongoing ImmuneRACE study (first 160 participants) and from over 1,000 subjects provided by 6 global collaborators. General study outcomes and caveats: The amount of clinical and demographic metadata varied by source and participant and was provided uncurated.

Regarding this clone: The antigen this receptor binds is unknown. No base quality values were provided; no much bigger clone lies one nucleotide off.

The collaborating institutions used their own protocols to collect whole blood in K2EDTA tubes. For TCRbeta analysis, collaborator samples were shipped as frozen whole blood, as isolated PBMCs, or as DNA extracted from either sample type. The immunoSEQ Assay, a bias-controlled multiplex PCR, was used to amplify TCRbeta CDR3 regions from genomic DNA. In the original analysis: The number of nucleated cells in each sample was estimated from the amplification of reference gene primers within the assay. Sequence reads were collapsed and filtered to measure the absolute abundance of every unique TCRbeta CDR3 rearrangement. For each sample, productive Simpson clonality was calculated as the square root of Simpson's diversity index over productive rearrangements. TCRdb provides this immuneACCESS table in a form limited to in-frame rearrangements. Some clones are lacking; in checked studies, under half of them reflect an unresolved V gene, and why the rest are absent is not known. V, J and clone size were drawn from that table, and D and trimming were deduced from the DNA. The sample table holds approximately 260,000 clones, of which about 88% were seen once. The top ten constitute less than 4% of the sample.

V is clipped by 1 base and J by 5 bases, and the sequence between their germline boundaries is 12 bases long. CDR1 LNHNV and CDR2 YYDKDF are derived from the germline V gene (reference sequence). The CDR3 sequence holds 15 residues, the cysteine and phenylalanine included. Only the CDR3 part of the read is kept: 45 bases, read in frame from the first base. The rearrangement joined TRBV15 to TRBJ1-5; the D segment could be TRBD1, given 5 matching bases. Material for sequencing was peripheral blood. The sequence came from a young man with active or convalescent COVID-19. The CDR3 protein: CATSRAEDTYQPQHF. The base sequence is TGTGCCACCAGCAGAGCCGAGGACACCTATCAGCCCCAGCATTTT.